The entry below gives a single T cell receptor (beta chain) sequence along with its context. Antigen: not known. The data originate from a study of blood T cells in healthy people across ages. General observations from the study: Samples with more naive T cells showed higher observed beta diversity.

It was with a sample-barcoded 5' primer and a J-beta primer mix that a second PCR of roughly 6 to 12 cycles was run. A template-switch adaptor that had 12 random nucleotides put a tag on each cDNA molecule. TCRdb processed the 5' RACE reads anew with MiXCR; each CDR3 protein has one entry. The sample lists about 1.4 million distinct CDR3 sequences; roughly 64% were seen once. The CDR3 runs to 9 residues. CDR1 DFQATT and CDR2 SNEGSKA come from the germline V gene (reference sequence). This sequence was found in a man younger than 35 in good health. The V gene is TRBV20-1, the J gene TRBJ2-5; no clear D. What was sequenced was blood. For the CDR3, the DNA is TGCAGGAACGGGGAGACCCAGTACTTC. Protein: CRNGETQYF.